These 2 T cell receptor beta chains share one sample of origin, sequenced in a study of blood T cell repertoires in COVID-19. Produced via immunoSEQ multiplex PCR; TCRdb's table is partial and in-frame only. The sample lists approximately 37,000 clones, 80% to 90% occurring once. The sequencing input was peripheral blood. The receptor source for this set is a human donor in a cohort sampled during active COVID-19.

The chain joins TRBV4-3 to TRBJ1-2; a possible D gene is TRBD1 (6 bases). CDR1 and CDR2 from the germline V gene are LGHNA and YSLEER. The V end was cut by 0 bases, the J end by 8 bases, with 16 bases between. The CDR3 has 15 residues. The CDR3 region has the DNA TGCGCCAGCAGCCAAGATGCCGGGGGGCGCGGAGGCTACACCTTC. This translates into CASSQDAGGRGGYTF.

CDR3 residues: CASSHTGTGNTIYF. DNA of the CDR3: TGTGCCAGCAGCCACACAGGGACTGGAAACACCATATATTTT. The chain recombines TRBV5-4 with TRBJ1-3, with D maybe TRBD1 (6 bases). The CDR3 runs to 14 residues. Trimming removed 4 bases at V and 2 bases at J, with 10 bases between. Per germline, CDR1 SGHNT and CDR2 YYREEE (reference sequence).